Sequencing of this T cell receptor (beta chain) was carried out in a study of T cells in Graves' hyperthyroidism and ophthalmopathy. Broader study findings: Appearing also in blood were most of the thyroid clonotypes expanded above 0.001.

Trimming cost V 2 bases and J 6 bases; bases outside gene matches: 12. CDR3 length equals 16 residues. CDR1 is SGHRS, CDR2 YFSETQ, per germline. Amplification of TCR beta CDR3 regions used RNA as the template. The HTBI primer set served for first-round RT-PCR of the TCR CDR3. TCRdb used MiXCR to reprocess the multiplex PCR reads, holding one entry per CDR3 protein. The table shows approximately 400,000 distinct CDR3 sequences, with around 16% occurring only once. This clonotype has more than one count but fewer than ten. Its matching antigen is unknown. The study excluded patients with uncontrolled infection, other autoimmune disease, pregnancy or lactation.

This clonotype was sampled from a woman younger than 30 with Graves' hyperthyroidism. The sample comprised blood. This chain joins TRBV5-1 and TRBJ2-5; TRBD1 matches at 8 bases. The DNA for the CDR3 is TGCGCCAGCAGCTTCTCTGGGACAGGAGTTCAGAAGACCCAGTACTTC. This sequence encodes CASSFSGTGVQKTQYF. The full variable domain, rest sourced from reference TRBV5-1 and TRBJ2-5, is KAGVTQTPRYLIKTRGQQVTLSCSPISGHRSVSWYQQTPGQGLQFLFEYFSETQRNKGNFPGRFSGRQFSNSRSEMNVSTLELGDSALYLCASSFSGTGVQKTQYFGPGTRLLVL.